Listed below are T cell receptor beta chains from one sample, sequenced in a study of shared clonotypes between healthy human individuals. The protocol was immunoSEQ multiplex PCR, while the TCRdb copy is restricted to in-frame clones and leaves out a portion. The profile shows roughly 1.5 million clones, approximately 98% of them singletons. The material sequenced was naive CD4+ T cells sorted from blood. The receptors shown here come from a young man in good health. The conserved cysteine and the conserved F or W are not part of the CDR3 here. Part of the rows lack a size; the others show once, few, many or a class for expanded clones.

. | TRBJ2-1 | TRBV2 | ASIVVGLNYNEQF
. | TRBJ2-3 | TRBV27 | ASSFTEPGTDTQY
. | TRBJ2-7 | TRBV16 | ASSQSGGPTYEQY
. | TRBJ1-5 | TRBV2 | ASSEQGSGQPQH
. | TRBJ2-1 | TRBV9 | ASSGSGRGFDEQF
. | TRBJ2-5 | TRBV15 | ATSRGAGGQKETQY
. | TRBJ1-5 | TRBV28 | ASSLLAGNGNQPQH
. | TRBJ1-2 | TRBV5-8 | ASSDTGNRWDYGYT
. | TRBJ1-2 | TRBV7-8 | ASSLELAGGGYT
. | TRBJ2-7 | TRBV5-1 | ASSTGQGFHEQY
once | TRBJ2-7 | TRBV19 | ASTRTSRESYEQY
once | TRBJ2-7 | TRBV11-2 | ASSPVAGAGGYEQY
once | TRBJ2-1 | TRBV7-8 | ASSLGRELMYNEQF
. | TRBJ2-7 | TRBV6-6 | ASRGRDRVFEQY
. | TRBJ2-7 | TRBV9 | ASSVEGPSSYEQY
. | TRBJ2-7 | TRBV7-2 | ASSPRGAGDEQY
. | TRBJ1-2 | TRBV28 | ASSLRSDYGYT
. | TRBJ2-7 | TRBV6-1 | ASHLRPSEQY
. | TRBJ2-7 | TRBV19 | ASSTSGEGSYEQY
. | TRBJ2-7 | TRBV2 | ASSPGTDYEQY
. | TRBJ2-7 | TRBV19 | AGYTGICSYEQY
. | TRBJ1-1 | TRBV28 | ASSKTGLRTEAF